These 7 T cell receptor beta chains share one sample of origin, sequenced in a study of blood T cell repertoires in COVID-19 (dated by TCRdb to the early 2020s). Libraries were made using the immunoSEQ multiplex PCR assay. Imported from immuneACCESS, the table was reduced by TCRdb to in-frame sequences with V and J called. These copies leave out some clones; in studies compared against another copy, an unresolved V gene accounts for under half, and the cause of the remainder is not known. The sample includes about 62,000 clones, with around 91% observed a single time. Over 15% of the sample comes from the top ten. Material: peripheral blood. The receptors stem from a woman in her sixties with COVID-19, enrolled during active disease.

The V gene is TRBV24-1, the J gene TRBJ2-1, with 11 bases fitting TRBD2. CDR3 length: 19 amino acids. Germline V gene sequence: CDR1 KGHDR, CDR2 SFDVKD. J lost 0 bases, V lost 4 bases, and 10 bases had no gene match. Here the CDR3 reads CATSDSLAGGRNSYNEQFF. Here the CDR3 DNA reads TGTGCCACCAGTGACTCCTTAGCGGGAGGGCGAAACTCCTACAATGAGCAGTTCTTC.

This clone was found once. V gene TRBV19 combines with J gene TRBJ1-5; a possible D gene is TRBD1 (5 bases). Deletions cut 4 bases from V and 3 bases from J, with 7 bases between. CDR1 LNHDA and CDR2 SQIVND come from the germline V gene (reference sequence). The CDR3 sequence is 13 residues long. This CDR3 is CASSKGDNQPQHF. The CDR3 DNA follows: TGTGCCAGTAGTAAAGGGGACAATCAGCCCCAGCATTTT.

V usage is TRBV6-2 or TRBV6-3 and J usage is TRBJ2-1, with 11 bases identical to TRBD2. J gave up 4 bases and V 1 base, and 15 bases lay outside the gene matches. The CDR3 has 20 residues. CDR1 and CDR2 (germline): MNHEY, SVGEGT. The CDR3 nucleotides are TGTGCCAGCAGTTACTATCTAGCGGGAGGACCGCGAAAAGAATACAATGAGCAGTTCTTC. This codes for CASSYYLAGGPRKEYNEQFF.

V is TRBV27 and J is TRBJ1-6; the D is unclear. Trimming removed 3 bases at V and 7 bases at J, with 7 bases between. Germline CDR1 and CDR2: MNHEY and SMNVEV (reference sequence). This CDR3 is built from 13 residues. This chain's CDR3 is CASSFYVNSPLHF. CDR3 DNA: TGTGCCAGCAGTTTCTACGTGAATTCACCCCTCCACTTT.

The rearrangement links TRBV5-5 to TRBJ2-3; tentatively, D is TRBD2 (6 bases). The CDR3 consists of 13 residues. V was cut by 4 bases and J by 4 bases, with 10 bases left in between. The germline V gene encodes CDR1 SGHKS and CDR2 YYEKEE (reference sequence). The CDR3 region is CASSARLADTQYF. For the CDR3, the DNA is TGTGCCAGCAGCGCCCGACTAGCAGATACGCAGTATTTT.

CDR3 sequence reads: CASSRGRAETQYF. CDR3 coding DNA: TGTGCCAGCAGCCGCGGGAGGGCGGAGACCCAGTACTTC. The rearrangement joins TRBV7-2 to TRBJ2-5, with 9 nucleotides matching TRBD2. This CDR3 region has 13 residues. The V and J ends lost 5 bases and 5 bases, in that order; junction bases with no gene match: 3. Germline V lookup: CDR1 SGHTA, CDR2 FQGNSA.

The V gene is TRBV10-3, the J gene TRBJ1-1; 7 bases align to TRBD1. The CDR3 extends over 15 amino acids. V dropped 0 bases and J dropped 1; count of bases not matched to a gene: 2. The germline gives CDR1 ENHRY, CDR2 SYGVKD. The CDR3 DNA follows: TGTGCCATCAGTGAGTCAGGGACAGAGAACACTGAAGCTTTCTTT. Encoded protein: CAISESGTENTEAFF.